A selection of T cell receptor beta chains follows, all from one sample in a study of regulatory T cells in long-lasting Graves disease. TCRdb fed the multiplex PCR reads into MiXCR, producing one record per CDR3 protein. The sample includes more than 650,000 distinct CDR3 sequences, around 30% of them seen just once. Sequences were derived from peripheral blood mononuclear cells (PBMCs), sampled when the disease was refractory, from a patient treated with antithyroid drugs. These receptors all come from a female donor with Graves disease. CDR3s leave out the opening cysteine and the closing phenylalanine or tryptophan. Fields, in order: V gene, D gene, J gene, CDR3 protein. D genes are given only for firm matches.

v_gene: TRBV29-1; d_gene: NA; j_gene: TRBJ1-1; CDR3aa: SVGYAEAF
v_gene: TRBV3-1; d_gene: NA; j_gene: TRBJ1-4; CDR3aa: ASSSTGKLF
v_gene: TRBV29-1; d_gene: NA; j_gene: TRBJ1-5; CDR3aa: SAQTDRGNQPQH
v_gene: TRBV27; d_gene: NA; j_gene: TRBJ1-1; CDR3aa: ASSDWGGTEAF
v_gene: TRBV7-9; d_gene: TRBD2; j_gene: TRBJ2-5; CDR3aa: ASSQRRTTSGETQY
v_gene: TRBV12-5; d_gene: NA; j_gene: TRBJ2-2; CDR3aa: ASGSSLVGTGELF
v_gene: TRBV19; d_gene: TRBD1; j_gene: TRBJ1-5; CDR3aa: ASSATGGRNQPQH
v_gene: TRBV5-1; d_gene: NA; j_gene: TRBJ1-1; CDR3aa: ASSNEGTNTEAF
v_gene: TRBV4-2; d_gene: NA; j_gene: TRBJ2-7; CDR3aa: ASSQDQGIYEQY
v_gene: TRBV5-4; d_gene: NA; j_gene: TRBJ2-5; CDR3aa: ASSSVRGETQY
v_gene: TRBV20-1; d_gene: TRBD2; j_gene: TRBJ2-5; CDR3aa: SATKTSGRGETQY
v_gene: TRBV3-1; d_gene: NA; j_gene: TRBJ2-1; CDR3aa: ASSQDSNSGDNEQF
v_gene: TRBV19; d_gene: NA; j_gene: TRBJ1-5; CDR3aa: ASSIVRDQPQH
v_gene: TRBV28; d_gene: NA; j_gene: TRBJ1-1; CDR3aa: ASSSRAGLGKAEAF
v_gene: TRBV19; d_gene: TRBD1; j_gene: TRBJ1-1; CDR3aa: ASSMTGGLNTEAF
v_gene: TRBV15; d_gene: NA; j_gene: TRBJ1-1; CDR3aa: ATSRDLGMNTEAF
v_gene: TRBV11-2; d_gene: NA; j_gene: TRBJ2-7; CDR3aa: ASTSHGGLSYEQY
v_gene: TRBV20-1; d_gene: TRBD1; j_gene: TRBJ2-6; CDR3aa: SASKTGADSGANVLT
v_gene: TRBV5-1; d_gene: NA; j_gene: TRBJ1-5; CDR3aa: ASSLLPGYSNQPQH
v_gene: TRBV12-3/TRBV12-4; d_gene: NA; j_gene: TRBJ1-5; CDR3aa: ASSFMAGNQPQH
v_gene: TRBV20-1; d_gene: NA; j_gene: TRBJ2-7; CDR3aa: SASGESGRGEIYEQY
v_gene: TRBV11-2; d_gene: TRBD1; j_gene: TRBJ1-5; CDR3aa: ASSLGQGGRLYEPQH
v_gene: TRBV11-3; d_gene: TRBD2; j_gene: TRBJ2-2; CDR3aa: ASSRGLGNTGELF
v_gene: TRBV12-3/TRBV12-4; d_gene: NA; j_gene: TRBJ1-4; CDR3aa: ASSSGVLNEKLF
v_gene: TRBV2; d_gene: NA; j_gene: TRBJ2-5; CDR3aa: ASRFLDNQETQY
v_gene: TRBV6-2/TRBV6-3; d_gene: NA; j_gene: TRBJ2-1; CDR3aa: ASSYTYNEQF
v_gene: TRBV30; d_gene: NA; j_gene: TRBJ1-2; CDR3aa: AWKTGISGYT
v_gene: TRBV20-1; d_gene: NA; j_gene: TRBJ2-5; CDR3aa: SASRTIGGETQY
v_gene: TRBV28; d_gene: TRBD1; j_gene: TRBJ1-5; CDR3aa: ASTPTGGNQPQH
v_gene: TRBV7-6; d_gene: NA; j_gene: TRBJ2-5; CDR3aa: ASSAVQSQETQY
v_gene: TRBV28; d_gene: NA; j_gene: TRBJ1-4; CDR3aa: ASSLTQGLRTNEKLF
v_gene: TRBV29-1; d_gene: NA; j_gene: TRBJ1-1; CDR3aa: STNRRDTEAF
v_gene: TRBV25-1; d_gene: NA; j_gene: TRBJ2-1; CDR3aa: ASSEYGKSSYNEQF
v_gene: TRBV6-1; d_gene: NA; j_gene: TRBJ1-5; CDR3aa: ASTPGNRVFNQPQH
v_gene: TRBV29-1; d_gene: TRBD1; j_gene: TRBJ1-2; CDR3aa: SVGGPTGANYGYT
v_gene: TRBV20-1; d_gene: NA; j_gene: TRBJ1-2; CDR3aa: SAADRAYGYT
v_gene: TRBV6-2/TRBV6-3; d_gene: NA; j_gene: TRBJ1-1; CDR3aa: ASRYDRPEAF
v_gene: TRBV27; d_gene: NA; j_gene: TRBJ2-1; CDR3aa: ASSSLIGEQF
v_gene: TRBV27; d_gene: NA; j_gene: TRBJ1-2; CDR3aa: ASSLRLVGSTNYGYT
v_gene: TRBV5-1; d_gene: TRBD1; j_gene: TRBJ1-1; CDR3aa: ASSLDQGANTEAF
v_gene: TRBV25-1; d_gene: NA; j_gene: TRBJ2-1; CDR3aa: ASSSTGLGYNEQF
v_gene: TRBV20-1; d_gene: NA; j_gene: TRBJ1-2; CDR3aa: SARREPYGYT
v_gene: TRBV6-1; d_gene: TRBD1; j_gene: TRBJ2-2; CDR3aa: ASSTGTGGPGELF
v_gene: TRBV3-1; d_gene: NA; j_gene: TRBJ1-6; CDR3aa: ASSPQSFSYNSPLH
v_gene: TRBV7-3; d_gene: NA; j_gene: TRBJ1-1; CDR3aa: ASSSQGGSTEAF
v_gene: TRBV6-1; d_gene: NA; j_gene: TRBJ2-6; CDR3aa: ASSREPFSGANVLT
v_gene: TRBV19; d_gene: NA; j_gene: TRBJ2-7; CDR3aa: ASSISALGEQY
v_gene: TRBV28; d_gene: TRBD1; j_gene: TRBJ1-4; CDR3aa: ASRGQGAANEKLF